The entry below gives a single T cell receptor (beta chain) sequence along with its context. Its antigen is currently unknown. Germline-derived CDR1 and CDR2 are WSHSY and SAAADI. This CDR3 spans 14 amino acids. V dropped 6 bases and J dropped 5 bases, with 13 bases sitting between them. The record originates from a study of CD4+ T cells in melanoma. Study-wide findings and caveats: A reported correlation linked neoantigen-specific CD4+ T cells to CD8+, macrophage and B cell function. Diverse differentiation states were reported for melanoma neoantigen-specific CD4+ T cells.

Profiling relied on immunoSEQ multiplex PCR, and the TCRdb table lists in-frame clones only, not all of them. Of about 20,000 clones listed, around 80% are singletons. The clonotype originates from a human donor with melanoma. This chain links TRBV10-2 with TRBJ1-4, with no clear D. The CDR3 nucleotides read TGCGCCAGCAGGCCTCAATGGGCCAATGAAAAACTGTTTTTT. The encoded protein is CASRPQWANEKLFF.